The rows below give T cell receptor beta chains drawn from one sample of a study of blood T cell repertoires in COVID-19. The table came from immunoSEQ multiplex PCR; TCRdb's copy has only in-frame clones and leaves some out. The data show 65,000 or so clones, just over 70% seen once. Sequencing was done on a sample of PBMCs or T cells enriched from blood (not recorded which). These receptors all come from an older woman who had been exposed to COVID-19. Both conserved end residues are part of each CDR3. The D gene is left open where the match is weak. Rows may omit the clone size; those that give it use once, few, many or a size class.

v_call	d_call	clone_size	j_call	cdr3_aa	cdr3_nt
TRBV5-4	NA	NA	TRBJ2-1	CASSLDSSRDEQFF	TGTGCCAGCAGCTTGGATTCATCTCGCGATGAGCAGTTCTTC
TRBV4-2	NA	NA	TRBJ1-1	CASSQVSTGTMNTEAFF	TGTGCCAGCAGCCAAGTTTCAACAGGGACCATGAACACTGAAGCTTTCTTT
TRBV29-1	NA	few	TRBJ2-3	CSAGDRRTDTQYF	TGCAGCGCGGGGGACAGACGCACAGATACGCAGTATTTT
TRBV30	NA	NA	TRBJ1-1	CARTAYGRTEAFF	TGTGCCAGGACCGCTTATGGGAGGACTGAAGCTTTCTTT
TRBV3-1/TRBV3-2	NA	NA	TRBJ2-2	CASSPLDSRRAGELFF	TGTGCCAGCAGCCCTCTCGATTCTAGGAGGGCCGGGGAGCTGTTTTTT
TRBV5-4	TRBD2	NA	TRBJ2-1	CASSPAASGRVNEQFF	TGTGCCAGCAGTCCCGCGGCTAGCGGGAGGGTAAATGAGCAGTTCTTC
TRBV28	TRBD1	NA	TRBJ2-3	CASSFQGASTDTQYF	TGTGCCAGCAGTTTTCAGGGGGCTAGCACAGATACGCAGTATTTT
TRBV7-9	NA	few	TRBJ2-7	CASSPGSYEQYF	TGTGCCAGCAGCCCCGGGTCTTACGAGCAGTACTTC
TRBV7-7	TRBD2	NA	TRBJ2-1	CASSPRAGGAYNEQFF	TGTGCTAGCAGCCCCCGTGCGGGAGGTGCCTACAATGAGCAGTTCTTC
TRBV7-6	NA	NA	TRBJ2-1	CASRGTKNNEQFF	TGTGCCAGCAGGGGGACAAAAAACAATGAGCAGTTCTTC
TRBV5-1	NA	few	TRBJ1-6	CASSLASQGDNSPLHF	TGCGCCAGCAGCTTGGCCAGTCAAGGGGATAATTCACCCCTCCACTTT
TRBV18	NA	NA	TRBJ1-1	CASSPQQNTEAFF	TGTGCCAGCTCACCCCAACAGAACACTGAAGCTTTCTTT
TRBV3-1/TRBV3-2	NA	NA	TRBJ1-5	CASSQDVGSGQPQHF	TGTGCCAGCAGCCAAGACGTAGGGTCGGGACAGCCCCAGCATTTT
TRBV4-3	NA	few	TRBJ1-1	CASSQGMNTEAFF	TGCGCCAGCAGCCAAGGTATGAACACTGAAGCTTTCTTT
TRBV28	TRBD1	NA	TRBJ1-5	CASIQGGDRGFQPQHF	TGTGCCAGCATCCAAGGCGGGGACAGGGGGTTCCAGCCCCAGCATTTT
TRBV5-4	TRBD1	NA	TRBJ2-2	CASSPGTGAGELFF	TGTGCCAGCAGCCCCGGGACAGGGGCCGGGGAGCTGTTTTTT
TRBV9	TRBD1	NA	TRBJ2-7	CASSVAGTGSYEQYF	TGTGCCAGCAGCGTAGCTGGGACAGGCTCCTACGAGCAGTACTTC
TRBV3-1/TRBV3-2	NA	NA	TRBJ1-5	CASSPASDLVGNQPQHF	TGTGCCAGCAGCCCCGCGTCGGACTTAGTGGGCAATCAGCCCCAGCATTTT
TRBV6-1	TRBD1	few	TRBJ2-2	CASSEPGQATSGELFF	TGTGCCAGCAGTGAACCGGGACAGGCAACGTCCGGGGAGCTGTTTTTT
TRBV15	NA	many	TRBJ1-1	CATSSYVNTEAFF	TGTGCCACCAGCAGCTACGTGAACACTGAAGCTTTCTTT
TRBV7-9	TRBD1	many	TRBJ2-1	CASSPRGGTGNRNEQFF	TGTGCCAGCAGCCCTAGGGGGGGGACAGGGAACAGGAATGAGCAGTTCTTC
TRBV5-1	TRBD1	NA	TRBJ2-7	CASSLEGTGNYYEQYF	TGCGCCAGCAGCTTGGAAGGGACAGGAAACTACTACGAGCAGTACTTC
TRBV9	NA	NA	TRBJ1-2	CASSATGNYGYTF	TGTGCCAGCAGCGCTACAGGGAACTATGGCTACACCTTC
TRBV7-8	NA	NA	TRBJ1-4	CASSVSSSGWREKLFF	TGTGCCAGCAGCGTTAGTAGTAGCGGCTGGAGGGAAAAACTGTTTTTT
TRBV11-2	NA	NA	TRBJ2-7	CASSLAPQGYEQYF	TGTGCCAGCAGCTTAGCCCCACAGGGTTACGAGCAGTACTTC
TRBV12-3/TRBV12-4	NA	NA	TRBJ1-2	CASSFGLYGYTF	TGTGCCAGCAGTTTTGGCTTATATGGCTACACCTTC
TRBV28	NA	few	TRBJ1-2	CASSFGQALNGYTF	TGTGCCAGCAGTTTTGGGCAAGCCTTGAATGGCTACACCTTC
TRBV19	NA	few	TRBJ1-5	CASSHLRDQPQHF	TGTGCCAGTAGCCACCTCCGGGATCAGCCCCAGCATTTT
TRBV5-4	NA	NA	TRBJ2-1	CASTVISGRPHSYNEQFF	TGTGCCAGCACCGTAATATCGGGGAGGCCCCATTCCTACAATGAGCAGTTCTTC
TRBV28	NA	once	TRBJ1-2	CASSLSGVGGYTF	TGTGCCAGCAGTTTATCGGGGGTGGGTGGCTACACCTTC
TRBV5-1	NA	NA	TRBJ1-2	CASSLPPPAGGGYTF	TGCGCCAGCAGCTTGCCACCCCCTGCTGGAGGTGGCTACACCTTC
TRBV19	NA	NA	TRBJ2-2	CASSIQGGRGELFF	TGTGCCAGTAGTATACAGGGGGGACGCGGGGAGCTGTTTTTT
TRBV3-1/TRBV3-2	NA	NA	TRBJ2-5	CASGKRGLRSYGETQYF	TGTGCCAGCGGGAAACGCGGGCTGAGGAGCTACGGAGAGACCCAGTACTTC
TRBV19	TRBD1	NA	TRBJ1-5	CASSTTGAPQPQHF	TGTGCCAGTAGTACGACAGGGGCCCCTCAGCCCCAGCATTTT
TRBV10-2	NA	few	TRBJ2-7	CASSESRLEQYF	TGCGCCAGCAGTGAGTCGAGGCTCGAGCAGTACTTC
TRBV4-3	NA	few	TRBJ1-3	CASSHGMQGSSGNTIYF	TGCGCCAGCAGCCATGGAATGCAGGGAAGCTCTGGAAACACCATATATTTT
TRBV3-1/TRBV3-2	NA	NA	TRBJ1-1	CASSQRQGTTEAFF	TGTGCCAGCAGCCAAAGGCAGGGGACGACTGAAGCTTTCTTT
TRBV5-1	TRBD2	NA	TRBJ2-1	CASSGDAGTSGRIDNEQFF	TGCGCCAGCAGCGGCGACGCCGGGACTAGCGGGAGGATTGACAATGAGCAGTTCTTC
TRBV5-3	NA	NA	TRBJ1-2	CARSLLMGRTMDYTF	TGTGCCAGAAGCTTGTTAATGGGGCGGACGATGGACTACACCTTC
TRBV5-4	NA	NA	TRBJ2-2	CASSIYRQGGIGELFF	TGTGCCAGCAGCATATACCGACAGGGAGGAATCGGGGAGCTGTTTTTT
TRBV29-1	NA	NA	TRBJ2-7	CSVWLTSPVYEQYF	TGCAGCGTCTGGTTAACTAGCCCTGTCTACGAGCAGTACTTC
TRBV5-4	NA	NA	TRBJ2-1	CASSETKRSYNEQFF	TGTGCCAGCAGCGAAACTAAGCGCTCCTACAATGAGCAGTTCTTC
TRBV5-1	TRBD2	NA	TRBJ2-1	CASSSSGGTYNEQFF	TGCGCCAGCAGTTCGAGCGGGGGAACCTACAATGAGCAGTTCTTC
TRBV7-9	NA	NA	TRBJ2-1	CASRLWTGQRVHEQFF	TGTGCCAGCAGGTTATGGACGGGACAGCGGGTCCATGAGCAGTTCTTC
TRBV5-1	NA	NA	TRBJ1-4	CASSLAGQLLNEKLFF	TGCGCCAGCAGCTTGGCCGGACAGCTTCTAAATGAAAAACTGTTTTTT
TRBV6-5	TRBD1	NA	TRBJ2-5	CASRDRGPLETQYF	TGTGCCAGCAGAGACAGGGGGCCGTTAGAGACCCAGTACTTC
TRBV19	NA	few	TRBJ2-1	CASTRGGSGRDNEQFF	TGTGCCAGTACCAGGGGGGGCAGCGGGAGAGACAATGAGCAGTTCTTC
TRBV4-2	TRBD1	once	TRBJ2-7	CASSPSSGTGEYEQYF	TGTGCCAGCAGCCCGTCGTCGGGCACAGGGGAATACGAGCAGTACTTT
TRBV5-3	NA	NA	TRBJ2-7	CARSCRYF	TGTGCCAGAAGCTGTAGGTACTTC
TRBV6-2/TRBV6-3	NA	few	TRBJ1-5	CASSSSDNQPQHF	TGTGCCAGCAGCTCTAGCGACAATCAGCCCCAGCATTTT
TRBV4-1	NA	NA	TRBJ1-3	CASSPRGRDHSSGNTIYF	TGCGCCAGCAGCCCGCGGGGGAGGGACCACTCCTCTGGAAACACCATATATTTT
TRBV9	TRBD1	NA	TRBJ1-5	CASSATGVNQPQHF	TGTGCCAGCAGCGCTACAGGGGTCAATCAGCCCCAGCATTTT
TRBV7-3	TRBD1	NA	TRBJ1-1	CASSRGTGTTEAFF	TGTGCCAGCAGCCGGGGGACAGGGACCACTGAAGCTTTCTTT
TRBV6-5	TRBD1	NA	TRBJ2-7	CAVGQASGTSYEQYF	TGTGCCGTGGGACAGGCGTCAGGCACTTCCTACGAGCAGTACTTC
TRBV24-1	TRBD2	NA	TRBJ2-5	CATSVGGAGGSLQETQYF	TGTGCCACCAGTGTTGGAGGGGCCGGGGGGAGTCTCCAAGAGACCCAGTACTTC
TRBV18	TRBD2	NA	TRBJ2-5	CASSPRTSGSTYQETQYF	TGTGCCAGCTCACCAAGGACTAGCGGGAGCACCTACCAAGAGACCCAGTACTTC
TRBV5-6	TRBD1	NA	TRBJ1-5	CASSLGGTASNQPQHF	TGTGCCAGCAGCTTGGGAGGGACAGCTAGCAATCAGCCCCAGCATTTT
TRBV5-6	TRBD1	NA	TRBJ1-5	CASSLGQGRDSNQPQHF	TGTGCCAGCAGCTTGGGACAGGGGCGTGATAGCAATCAGCCCCAGCATTTT
TRBV2	NA	NA	TRBJ1-2	CASSEEGNYGYTF	TGTGCCAGCAGTGAAGAGGGGAACTATGGCTACACCTTC
TRBV4-2	TRBD1	NA	TRBJ1-3	CASSQEPGTGKGNTIYF	TGTGCCAGCAGCCAAGAGCCCGGGACAGGGAAAGGAAACACCATATATTTT